The 5 T cell receptor beta chains below come from one sample, sequenced in a study of technical replicates of blood from several donors. This table comes from immunoSEQ multiplex PCR, and its TCRdb copy is limited to in-frame clones, with some not included. This sample has roughly 45,000 clones, with about 93% found just once. Sequencing input: PBMCs. These TCRs come from a human donor in good health. Some clones in this sample may be carry-over from other donors' samples.

The chain joins TRBV5-4 to TRBJ1-2, with D hard to call. CDR1 is SGHNT and CDR2 is YYREEE in the germline V gene (reference sequence). The CDR3 spans 14 residues. Trimming took off 2 bases at V and 7 bases at J, with 15 bases between the two ends. The CDR3 DNA is TGTGCCAGCAGCTTCGACACGTCGTTGAGTGGCTACACCTTC. Translation gives CASSFDTSLSGYTF.

A single count supports this clone. This chain links TRBV5-6 with TRBJ1-1; 7 bases agree with TRBD1. Trimming removed 2 bases from V and 0 bases from J; junction bases left unmatched: 4. This CDR3 contains 15 residues. Germline V gives CDR1 SGHDT, CDR2 YYEEEE. CDR3 nucleotide sequence: TGTGCCAGCAGCTTAACCGGGACAGTGAACACTGAAGCTTTCTTT. As protein: CASSLTGTVNTEAFF.

The chain recombines TRBV2 with TRBJ2-3; 8 bases align to TRBD1. This CDR3 contains 15 residues. V shed 6 bases, J shed 4 bases, and the junction held 9 bases outside the gene matches. Germline V CDR1 and CDR2: SNHLY, FYNNEI. In DNA, the CDR3 is TGTGCCAGCAGCATCTCCAGGGGGCTGGCAGATACGCAGTATTTT. It codes for CASSISRGLADTQYF.

CDR3 in DNA: TGTGCCAGCAGCACCCCAGGGCTCAATCAGCCCCAGCATTTT. Its translation: CASSTPGLNQPQHF. This sequence joins TRBV6-5 and TRBJ1-5; D possibly corresponds to TRBD1 (5 bases). Trimming took 6 bases from V and 3 from J, leaving 12 bases between them. The CDR3 has 14 amino acids. Germline V lookup: CDR1 MNHEY, CDR2 SVGAGI.

This chain links TRBV29-1 with TRBJ2-5; TRBD2 is a possible D gene (6 bases). This CDR3 region has 22 residues. Looked up from germline, CDR1 is SQVTM and CDR2 is ANQGSEA. With 1 base removed from V and 4 bases from J, the gap between germline ends came to 37 bases. The DNA for the CDR3 is TGCAGCGTTGAAGCGGCCAGCTCGACTAGTAGAAAAATGCCAGCCAGAAGAGAGACCCAGTACTTC. Amino acids: CSVEAASSTSRKMPARRETQYF.